The rows below give T cell receptor beta chains drawn from one sample of a study of identical twins. Using its own MiXCR run on the 5' RACE reads, TCRdb lists one record per CDR3 protein. Among hundreds of thousands of distinct CDR3 sequences, 5.5% to 6.5% were seen once, and the ten largest hold roughly 1.6%. The sample consisted of naive T cells sorted from blood. The receptors were sampled from a man younger than 35 in good health. The CDR3 runs from the conserved cysteine through the conserved F or W. The D gene is left open where the match is weak. Size tells how often a clone was seen (once, few, many) or the class of an expanded clone, and some rows leave it out.

j_call: TRBJ1-1; v_call: TRBV7-2; clone_size: few; d_call: TRBD1; cdr3_nt: TGTGCCAGCAGCCACTACAGGGGGATGAACACTGAAGCTTTCTTT; cdr3_aa: CASSHYRGMNTEAFF
j_call: TRBJ2-3; v_call: TRBV11-3; clone_size: NA; d_call: TRBD2; cdr3_nt: TGTGCCAGCAGCTTAAGTCTGAGCGGGATGGATACGCAGTATTTT; cdr3_aa: CASSLSLSGMDTQYF
j_call: TRBJ2-1; v_call: TRBV6-2/TRBV6-3; clone_size: few; d_call: NA; cdr3_nt: TGTGCCAGCAGTTACTGGGCGGGACCCAACAATGAGCAGTTCTTC; cdr3_aa: CASSYWAGPNNEQFF
j_call: TRBJ2-1; v_call: TRBV7-9; clone_size: many; d_call: NA; cdr3_nt: TGTGCCAGCAGCTTAAGGTGGGGCTCCTACAATGAGCAGTTCTTC; cdr3_aa: CASSLRWGSYNEQFF
j_call: TRBJ2-5; v_call: TRBV15; clone_size: many; d_call: NA; cdr3_nt: TGTGCCACCAGCAGCCCTGAAAGGCAGGGCGGAGAGACCCAGTACTTC; cdr3_aa: CATSSPERQGGETQYF
j_call: TRBJ1-1; v_call: TRBV29-1; clone_size: few; d_call: NA; cdr3_nt: TGCAGCCCGAGTGGGGGCCCGAACACTGAAGCTTTCTTT; cdr3_aa: CSPSGGPNTEAFF
j_call: TRBJ1-5; v_call: TRBV12-3/TRBV12-4; clone_size: NA; d_call: TRBD1; cdr3_nt: TGTGCCAGCAGCTGGGACAGGGGGATGGATCAGCCCCAGCATTTT; cdr3_aa: CASSWDRGMDQPQHF
j_call: TRBJ1-2; v_call: TRBV29-1; clone_size: many; d_call: TRBD1; cdr3_nt: TGCAGCGCCGACAGGGGGCTGGACTATGGCTACACCTTC; cdr3_aa: CSADRGLDYGYTF
j_call: TRBJ2-2; v_call: TRBV20-1; clone_size: NA; d_call: NA; cdr3_nt: TGCAGTGCTAGAGATCCCCACGAGGATCACACCGGGGAGCTGTTTTTT; cdr3_aa: CSARDPHEDHTGELFF
j_call: TRBJ1-5; v_call: TRBV5-5; clone_size: few; d_call: NA; cdr3_nt: TGTGCCAGCAGCCTATCAATACAGAATCAGCCCCAGCATTTT; cdr3_aa: CASSLSIQNQPQHF
j_call: TRBJ1-3; v_call: TRBV12-3/TRBV12-4; clone_size: few; d_call: NA; cdr3_nt: TGTGCCAGCGTCCTTTCGCCCTCTGGAAACACCATATATTTT; cdr3_aa: CASVLSPSGNTIYF
j_call: TRBJ2-3; v_call: TRBV5-1; clone_size: many; d_call: NA; cdr3_nt: TGCGCCAGCAGCTTGTACGCAGATACGCAGTATTTT; cdr3_aa: CASSLYADTQYF
j_call: TRBJ2-7; v_call: TRBV5-1; clone_size: NA; d_call: TRBD2; cdr3_nt: TGCGCCTCAGCAAGGGAGGGCTACGAGCAGTACTTC; cdr3_aa: CASAREGYEQYF
j_call: TRBJ2-5; v_call: TRBV20-1; clone_size: NA; d_call: NA; cdr3_nt: TGCAGTGCTAGAGTTGGAGGCCGGGAGACCCAGTACTTC; cdr3_aa: CSARVGGRETQYF
j_call: TRBJ1-6; v_call: TRBV28; clone_size: NA; d_call: NA; cdr3_nt: TGTGCCAGCACCTGGGGAGGGCACAATTCACCCCTCCACTTT; cdr3_aa: CASTWGGHNSPLHF
j_call: TRBJ1-1; v_call: TRBV18; clone_size: NA; d_call: NA; cdr3_nt: TGTGCCAGCTCACCGAGGGGGATAGACACTGAAGCTTTCTTT; cdr3_aa: CASSPRGIDTEAFF